The next 3 T cell receptor beta chains were all read from a single sample in a study of T cells after yellow fever vaccination. TCRdb itself ran the 5' RACE reads through MiXCR, one entry per CDR3 protein. The data show fewer than 500,000 distinct CDR3 sequences, around a sixth seen once. The sample consisted of PBMCs, taken before the yellow fever booster vaccination. Every receptor here comes from a man aged 18 to 30 who received the YFV17D yellow fever vaccine.

The sample holds a few counts of this clonotype. This chain connects TRBV24-1 to TRBJ1-2, with 7 positions matching TRBD1. Germline V gives CDR1 KGHDR, CDR2 SFDVKD. This CDR3 is 16 amino acids long. Trimming at V came to 0 bases and at J to 1 base, leaving 4 bases not matched to a gene. CDR3: CATSDLWTGLNYGYTF. The CDR3 DNA reads TGTGCCACCAGTGATTTGTGGACAGGCCTTAACTATGGCTACACCTTC.

This clonotype showed up just once. The chain recombines TRBV7-9 with TRBJ2-3; the D call may be TRBD1 or TRBD2 (5 bases each). V dropped 5 bases and J dropped 2 bases, with 14 bases sitting between them. The CDR3 length is 15 residues. Germline CDR1 and CDR2: SEHNR and FQNEAQ (reference sequence). DNA of the CDR3: TGTGCCAGCAGCCCGTGGGGGTCTCCCACAGATACGCAGTATTTT. This translates into CASSPWGSPTDTQYF.

The chain carries TRBV6-1 and TRBJ2-3; TRBD2 agrees at 9 bases. Germline lookup yields CDR1 MNHNS and CDR2 SASEGT. CDR3 length: 15 residues. Trimming at V came to 4 bases and at J to 1 base, leaving 3 bases not matched to a gene. CDR3 loop: CASSGIAGGTDTQYF. CDR3 nucleotide sequence: TGTGCCAGCAGTGGGATAGCGGGGGGCACAGATACGCAGTATTTT.